This TCR beta chain originates from a study of blood T cell repertoires in COVID-19. About the research overall: The study drew acute and convalescent COVID-19 samples from the United States, Italy and Spain. From T cells, B-cell-depleted T cells, or PBMCs came the material, which was cDNA or gDNA.

Original handling: Amplified reference gene primers provided the basis for estimating nucleated cell counts. Only in-frame clones appear in the TCRdb table, and some are missing; sequencing was by immunoSEQ multiplex PCR. V and J calls and clone size come straight from that table; D and trimming were deduced from the DNA. Among around 500,000 clones, approximately 85% were seen once, and the ten largest hold 3% to 3.5%. There are 15 residues in the CDR3. With 5 bases clipped from V and 6 bases from J, the junction kept 8 bases outside the gene matches. CDR1 is SNHLY and CDR2 is FYNNEI in the germline V gene.

The chain couples TRBV2 to TRBJ2-1, with 9 bases fitting TRBD2. The sample taken for sequencing was peripheral blood. The receptor was isolated from a human donor in a cohort sampled during active COVID-19. The CDR3, as DNA: TGTGCCAGCAGTCGGTCACTAGCGGGCCGCAATGAGCAGTTCTTC. Amino acid sequence: CASSRSLAGRNEQFF.